These T cell receptor beta chains were read from a single sample in a study of T cells in Graves' hyperthyroidism and ophthalmopathy. TCRdb fed the multiplex PCR reads into MiXCR, producing one record per CDR3 protein. The sample records a few hundred thousand distinct CDR3 sequences, 18% being singletons. The source material was blood. These receptors were taken from a man between 18 and 29 years old with Graves' ophthalmopathy. CDR3s include the opening cysteine and the closing phenylalanine or tryptophan.

V gene: TRBV28
J gene: TRBJ1-2
CDR3 protein: CASSSPRQGARVHYGYTF

V gene: TRBV6-1
J gene: TRBJ1-5
CDR3 protein: CASTPRDNQPQHF

V gene: TRBV3-1
J gene: TRBJ2-1
CDR3 protein: CVSSQDHRGDEQFF

V gene: TRBV5-1
J gene: TRBJ1-2
CDR3 protein: CASSSEVLLGGYTF

V gene: TRBV6-1
J gene: TRBJ1-1
CDR3 protein: CASSTPLGREDTEAFF

V gene: TRBV6-2/TRBV6-3
J gene: TRBJ1-2
CDR3 protein: CASSAPEQVQTPAF

V gene: TRBV6-1
J gene: TRBJ2-7
CDR3 protein: CASGTTGTSYEQYF

V gene: TRBV6-2/TRBV6-3
J gene: TRBJ1-6
CDR3 protein: CANRARTGDNSPLHF

V gene: TRBV2
J gene: TRBJ2-5
CDR3 protein: CASSERYGETQYF

V gene: TRBV25-1
J gene: TRBJ2-5
CDR3 protein: CASSEPGRGGTGYQETQYF

V gene: TRBV7-9
J gene: TRBJ2-3
CDR3 protein: CASSRSDTQYF

V gene: TRBV5-4
J gene: TRBJ2-7
CDR3 protein: CASSLGGAGNEQYF

V gene: TRBV12-3/TRBV12-4
J gene: TRBJ1-5
CDR3 protein: CASSFGEARQPQHF

V gene: TRBV7-2
J gene: TRBJ1-1
CDR3 protein: CATTGETEAFF

V gene: TRBV5-1
J gene: TRBJ1-1
CDR3 protein: CASSYTGETEAFF